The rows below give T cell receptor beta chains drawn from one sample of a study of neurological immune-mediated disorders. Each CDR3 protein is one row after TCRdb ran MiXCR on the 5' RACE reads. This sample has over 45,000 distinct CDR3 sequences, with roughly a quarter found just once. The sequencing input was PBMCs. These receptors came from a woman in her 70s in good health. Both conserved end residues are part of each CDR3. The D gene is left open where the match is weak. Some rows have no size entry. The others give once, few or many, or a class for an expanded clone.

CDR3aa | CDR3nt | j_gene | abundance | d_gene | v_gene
CASSPPGHGDMAFF | TGTGCCAGCAGTCCTCCGGGACACGGCGACATGGCTTTCTTT | TRBJ1-1 | many | . | TRBV6-5
CASGLAGSGNNEQFF | TGTGCCAGCGGACTAGCGGGATCGGGGAACAATGAGCAGTTCTTC | TRBJ2-1 | . | TRBD2 | TRBV3-1
CASSLTGHTDTQYF | TGCGCCAGCAGCTTGACCGGGCACACAGATACGCAGTATTTT | TRBJ2-3 | . | . | TRBV5-1
CAISDPGTGDAYEQYF | TGTGCCATCAGTGATCCCGGGACAGGGGATGCCTACGAGCAGTACTTC | TRBJ2-7 | . | TRBD1 | TRBV10-3
CASSLFSGKAEAFF | TGTGCCAGCAGCTTGTTCTCAGGGAAGGCTGAAGCTTTCTTT | TRBJ1-1 | many | . | TRBV5-6
CASSEAYREIETQYF | TGCGCCAGCAGCGAAGCTTACAGGGAGATCGAGACCCAGTACTTC | TRBJ2-5 | . | . | TRBV4-1
CASSLAGRESGELFF | TGCGCCAGCAGCTTGGCCGGCAGAGAGTCCGGGGAGCTGTTTTTT | TRBJ2-2 | many | . | TRBV5-1
CASSLGSGDNEQFF | TGCGCCAGCAGCTTGGGGTCAGGGGACAATGAGCAGTTCTTC | TRBJ2-1 | many | . | TRBV5-1
CASSVGTVSYEQYF | TGTGCCAGCAGCGTCGGGACAGTTTCCTACGAGCAGTACTTC | TRBJ2-7 | many | TRBD1 | TRBV7-6
CASSLISLGMNTEAFF | TGCGCCAGCAGCTTGATATCCCTAGGAATGAACACTGAAGCTTTCTTT | TRBJ1-1 | many | . | TRBV5-1
CATGLGQGNIQYF | TGTGCCACCGGTTTGGGACAGGGGAACATTCAGTACTTC | TRBJ2-4 | many | TRBD1 | TRBV27
CASSQDFGTGTPNTEAFF | TGCGCCAGCAGCCAGGATTTCGGGACAGGTACTCCGAACACTGAAGCTTTCTTT | TRBJ1-1 | many | TRBD1 | TRBV4-1
CASSLGFRDDYGYTF | TGTGCCAGCAGCTTAGGATTCAGGGATGATTATGGCTACACCTTC | TRBJ1-2 | . | . | TRBV7-2
CASRHPGGEEQFF | TGTGCCAGCAGACATCCAGGGGGCGAAGAGCAGTTCTTC | TRBJ2-1 | . | TRBD1 | TRBV12-3/TRBV12-4
CASSTPKSRYEQYF | TGTGCCAGCAGCACCCCAAAGTCAAGGTACGAGCAGTACTTC | TRBJ2-7 | once | . | TRBV7-8
CASSSAGQGHNEQYF | TGTGCCAGCAGTTCCGCGGGACAGGGGCACAACGAGCAGTACTTC | TRBJ2-7 | few | TRBD1 | TRBV6-2/TRBV6-3
CASSLSRQGGGGTF | TGTGCCAGCAGCTTATCCCGGCAGGGGGGGGGTGGGACCTTC | TRBJ1-2 | many | TRBD1 | TRBV7-2
CASRPGQMGDRYTF | TGCGCCAGCAGACCCGGACAGATGGGGGACCGCTACACCTTC | TRBJ1-2 | many | . | TRBV5-1
CSARPIDLQETQYF | TGCAGTGCTAGACCCATCGACTTACAAGAGACCCAGTACTTC | TRBJ2-5 | few | . | TRBV20-1
CASRGAGGLYF | TGTGCCAGCAGGGGAGCGGGAGGGCTGTACTTC | TRBJ2-7 | many | TRBD2 | TRBV6-6
CSASPGQTNYGYTF | TGCAGTGCTAGCCCCGGACAAACTAACTATGGCTACACCTTC | TRBJ1-2 | few | . | TRBV20-1
CASSLSPSGREPDTQYF | TGTGCCAGCAGTTTAAGTCCGAGCGGGAGGGAGCCAGATACGCAGTATTTT | TRBJ2-3 | few | TRBD2 | TRBV12-3/TRBV12-4
CASSLARGQPQHF | TGCGCCAGCAGCTTGGCTCGGGGTCAGCCCCAGCATTTT | TRBJ1-5 | many | . | TRBV5-1
CASSLATSGRNEQFF | TGTGCCAGCAGCTTAGCGACTAGCGGGCGCAATGAGCAGTTCTTC | TRBJ2-1 | many | TRBD2 | TRBV11-3
CASSRTSYEQYF | TGTGCCAGCAGCCGTACCTCCTACGAGCAGTACTTC | TRBJ2-7 | few | . | TRBV28
CASSLADQNGYTF | TGCGCCAGCAGCTTGGCCGACCAGAATGGCTACACCTTC | TRBJ1-2 | many | . | TRBV5-1